The subject of this entry is one T cell receptor (beta chain). Its antigen remains unidentified. This CDR3 is also generated by other DNA sequences in the sample. V shed 2 bases, J shed 4 bases, and the junction held 0 bases outside the gene matches. This CDR3 spans 15 amino acids. The germline V gene has CDR1 SGDLS and CDR2 YYNGEE. This sample was included in a study of shared clonotypes between healthy human individuals. Naive CD8 cells lacked CD45RO and underwent positive selection for CCR7, leaving out terminally differentiated effector memory CD45RA+ cells. Study-wide points: All-four-donor shared clonotypes had higher generation probabilities than non-shared clonotypes did.

Genomic DNA of each subset was evenly split across several immunoSEQ plates. Sorted-subset replicate PCR reactions were performed with about 200 ng DNA, corresponding to 30,000 or so T cell genomes. The repertoire was sequenced with immunoSEQ multiplex PCR; TCRdb's copy has only in-frame clones and lacks some. In the table there are roughly 2 million clones, roughly 94% of which are singletons. Input material: naive CD8+ T cells sorted from blood. The receptor was derived from a man in his late teens or twenties in good health. V usage is TRBV9 and J usage is TRBJ2-1, with 13 nucleotides matching TRBD2. The CDR3 region has the DNA TGTGCCAGCAGCGTGGGACTAGCGGGGTACAATGAGCAGTTCTTC. Translation: CASSVGLAGYNEQFF.